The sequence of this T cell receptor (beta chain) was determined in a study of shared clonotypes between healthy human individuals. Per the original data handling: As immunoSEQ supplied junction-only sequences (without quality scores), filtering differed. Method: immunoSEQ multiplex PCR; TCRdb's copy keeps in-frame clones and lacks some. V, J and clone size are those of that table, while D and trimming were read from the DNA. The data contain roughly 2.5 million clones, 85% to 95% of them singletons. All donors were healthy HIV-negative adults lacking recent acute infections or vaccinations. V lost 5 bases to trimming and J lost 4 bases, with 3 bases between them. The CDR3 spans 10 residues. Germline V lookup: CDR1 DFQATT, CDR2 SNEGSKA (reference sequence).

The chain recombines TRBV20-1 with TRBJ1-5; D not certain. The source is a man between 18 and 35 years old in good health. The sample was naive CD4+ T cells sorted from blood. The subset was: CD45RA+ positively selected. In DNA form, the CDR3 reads TGCAGTGCTGGGAATCAGCCCCAGCATTTT. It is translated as CSAGNQPQHF.